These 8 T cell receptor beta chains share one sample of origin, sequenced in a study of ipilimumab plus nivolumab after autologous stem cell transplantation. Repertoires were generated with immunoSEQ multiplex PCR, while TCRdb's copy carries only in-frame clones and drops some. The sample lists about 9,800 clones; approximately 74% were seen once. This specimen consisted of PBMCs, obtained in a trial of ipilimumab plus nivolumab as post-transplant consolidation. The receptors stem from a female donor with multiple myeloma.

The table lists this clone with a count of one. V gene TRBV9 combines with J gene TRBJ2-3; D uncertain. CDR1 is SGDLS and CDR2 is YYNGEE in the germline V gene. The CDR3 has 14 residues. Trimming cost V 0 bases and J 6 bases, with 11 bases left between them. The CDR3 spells CASSVVPTGDTQYF. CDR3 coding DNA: TGTGCCAGCAGCGTAGTGCCTACCGGGGATACGCAGTATTTT.

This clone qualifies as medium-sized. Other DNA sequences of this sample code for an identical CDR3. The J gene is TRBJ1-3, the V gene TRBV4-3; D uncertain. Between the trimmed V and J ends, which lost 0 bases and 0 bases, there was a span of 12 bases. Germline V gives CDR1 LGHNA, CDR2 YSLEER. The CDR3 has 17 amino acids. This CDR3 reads CASSQDLPRSSGNTIYF. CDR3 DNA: TGCGCCAGCAGCCAAGATCTCCCCCGAAGCTCTGGAAACACCATATATTTT.

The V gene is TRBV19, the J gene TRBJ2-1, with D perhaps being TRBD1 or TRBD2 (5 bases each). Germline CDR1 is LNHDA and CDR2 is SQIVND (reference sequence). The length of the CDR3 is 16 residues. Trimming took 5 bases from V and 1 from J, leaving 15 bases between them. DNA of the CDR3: TGTGCCAGTAGTCGAGGGACCGAGGGTTCCTACAATGAGCAGTTCTTC. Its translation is CASSRGTEGSYNEQFF.

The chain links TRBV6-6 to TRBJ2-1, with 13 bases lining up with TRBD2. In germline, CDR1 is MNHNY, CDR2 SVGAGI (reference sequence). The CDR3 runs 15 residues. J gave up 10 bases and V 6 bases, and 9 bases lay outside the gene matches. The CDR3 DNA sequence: TGTGCCAGCAGGGGCACTAGCGGGAGGGCCGGGGAGCAGTTCTTC. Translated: CASRGTSGRAGEQFF.

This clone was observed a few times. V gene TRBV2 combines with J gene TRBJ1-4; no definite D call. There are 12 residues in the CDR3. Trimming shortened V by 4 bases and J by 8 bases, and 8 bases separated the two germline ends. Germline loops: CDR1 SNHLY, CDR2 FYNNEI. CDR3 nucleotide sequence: TGTGCCAGCAGTGGGGCAGCCGAAAAACTGTTTTTT. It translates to CASSGAAEKLFF. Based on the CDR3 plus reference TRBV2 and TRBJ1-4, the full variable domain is EPEVTQTPSHQVTQMGQEVILRCVPISNHLYFYWYRQILGQKVEFLVSFYNNEISEKSEIFDDQFSVERPDGSNFTLKIRSTKLEDSAMYFCASSGAAEKLFFGSGTQLSVL.

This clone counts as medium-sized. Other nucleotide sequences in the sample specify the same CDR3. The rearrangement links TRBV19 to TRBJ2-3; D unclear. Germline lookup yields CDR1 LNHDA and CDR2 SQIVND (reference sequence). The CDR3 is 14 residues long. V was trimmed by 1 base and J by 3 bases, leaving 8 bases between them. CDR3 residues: CASSIAGGTDTQYF. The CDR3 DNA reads TGTGCCAGTAGTATAGCAGGCGGAACAGATACGCAGTATTTT.

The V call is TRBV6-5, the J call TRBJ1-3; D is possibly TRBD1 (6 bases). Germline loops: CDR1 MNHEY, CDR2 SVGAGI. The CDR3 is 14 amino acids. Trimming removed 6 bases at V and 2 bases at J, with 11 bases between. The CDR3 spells CASRKQGAGNTIYF. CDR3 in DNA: TGTGCCAGCAGGAAACAGGGAGCTGGAAACACCATATATTTT.

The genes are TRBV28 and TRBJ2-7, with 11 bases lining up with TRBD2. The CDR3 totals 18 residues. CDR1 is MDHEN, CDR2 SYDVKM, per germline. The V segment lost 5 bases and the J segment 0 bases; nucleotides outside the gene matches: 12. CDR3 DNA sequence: TGTGCCAGCAGTATCCTTAGCGGGAGGGCCGTTCTCTCCTACGAGCAGTACTTC. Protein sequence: CASSILSGRAVLSYEQYF.